This T cell receptor beta chain was identified during a study of CD8+ T cells in alopecia areata. For the study at large: Scoring of treated patients' severity used the percentage of affected scalp area.

Following RNA extraction, reverse transcription yielded cDNA that acted as the sequencing template. Data came from immunoSEQ multiplex PCR; TCRdb stores just in-frame clones and leaves some out. This table has 150,000 to 200,000 clones, 58% appearing once. About this clone: Its antigen is unknown.

Study results and limitations: There were many expanded lesional clones persisting in scalp and blood during tofacitinib. Under tofacitinib, fewer expanded CD8+ clones appeared among the top 100 scalp clones.

This CDR3 is built from 16 residues. CDR1 and CDR2 from the germline V gene are MGHRA and YSYEKL. The V and J ends lost 1 base and 0 bases respectively, with 10 bases between them. The treatment was: oral pan-JAK inhibitor, 5-10 mg twice daily. The V call is TRBV4-1, the J call TRBJ2-1; unclear D gene. The source is a human donor with alopecia areata. The input for sequencing was CD4+ T cells sorted from blood, taken at week 24, from a patient treated with tofacitinib. In DNA form, the CDR3 reads TGCGCCAGCAGCCAAGTGGATCTGTTCTCCTACAATGAGCAGTTCTTC. Its protein is CASSQVDLFSYNEQFF.